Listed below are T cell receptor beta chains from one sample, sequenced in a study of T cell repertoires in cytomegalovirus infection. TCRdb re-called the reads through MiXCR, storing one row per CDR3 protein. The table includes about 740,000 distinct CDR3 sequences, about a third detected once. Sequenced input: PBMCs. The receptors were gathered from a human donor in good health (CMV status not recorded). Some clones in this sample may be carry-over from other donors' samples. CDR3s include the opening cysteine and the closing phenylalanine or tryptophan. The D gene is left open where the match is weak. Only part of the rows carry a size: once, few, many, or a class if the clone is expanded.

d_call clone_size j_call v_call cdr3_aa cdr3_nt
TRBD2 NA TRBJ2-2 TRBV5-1 CASSSVGLSGGGANTGELFF TGCGCCAGCAGCTCCGTTGGATTGAGCGGGGGTGGAGCGAACACCGGGGAGCTGTTTTTT
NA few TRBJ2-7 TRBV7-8 CASSHPLSGGGNSYEQYF TGTGCCAGCAGCCACCCCTTATCGGGGGGCGGGAACTCCTACGAGCAGTACTTC
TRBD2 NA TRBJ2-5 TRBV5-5 CASSSSGTSGKRGETQYF TGTGCCAGCAGCTCGTCCGGGACTAGCGGGAAGCGGGGCGAGACCCAGTACTTC
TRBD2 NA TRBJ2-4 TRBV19 CASSINRLAGVLAKNIQYF TGTGCCAGTAGTATCAACCGACTAGCGGGAGTCCTAGCCAAAAACATTCAGTACTTC
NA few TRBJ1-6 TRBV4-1 CASSQDLLGYNSPLHF TGCGCCAGCAGCCAAGACTTACTTGGCTATAATTCACCCCTCCACTTT
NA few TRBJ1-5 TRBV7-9 CACQEGGDQPQHF TGTGCCTGCCAGGAGGGGGGCGATCAGCCCCAGCATTTT
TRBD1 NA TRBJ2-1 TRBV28 CASSTGQGPGTDEQFF TGTGCCAGCAGTACGGGACAGGGGCCAGGTACGGATGAGCAGTTCTTC
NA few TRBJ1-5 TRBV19 CASSMRGRNQPQHF TGTGCCAGTAGTATGAGAGGGCGGAATCAGCCCCAGCATTTT
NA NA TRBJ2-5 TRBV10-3 CAIRKDQGGTQYF TGTGCCATCAGGAAGGACCAAGGTGGGACCCAGTACTTC
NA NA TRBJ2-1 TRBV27 CASLMGFPRDYNEQFF TGTGCCAGCTTAATGGGCTTCCCTCGCGATTATAATGAGCAGTTCTTC
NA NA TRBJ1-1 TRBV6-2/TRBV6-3 CASTQSATEAFF TGTGCCAGCACGCAGTCCGCGACTGAAGCTTTCTTT
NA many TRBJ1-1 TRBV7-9 CASSRGANTEAFF TGTGCCAGCAGCCGAGGGGCTAACACTGAAGCTTTCTTT
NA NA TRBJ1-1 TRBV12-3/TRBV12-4 CASSFSGIEAFF TGTGCCAGCAGTTTTTCGGGAATTGAAGCTTTCTTT
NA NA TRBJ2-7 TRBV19 CASSMAWGSEQYF TGTGCCAGTAGTATGGCCTGGGGGAGCGAGCAGTACTTC
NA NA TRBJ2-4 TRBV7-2 CASSLAPEGPQNIQYF TGTGCCAGCAGCTTAGCGCCTGAAGGCCCCCAAAACATTCAGTACTTC
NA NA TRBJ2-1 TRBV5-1 CASSLGRGETFDEQFF TGCGCCAGCAGCTTGGGGAGGGGGGAAACTTTTGATGAGCAGTTCTTC
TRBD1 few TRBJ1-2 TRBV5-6 CASSRGTDNYGYTF TGTGCCAGCAGCCGAGGGACAGACAACTATGGCTACACCTTC
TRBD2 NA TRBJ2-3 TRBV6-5 CASREAGGRTDTQYF TGTGCCAGCCGAGAAGCGGGGGGGCGCACAGATACGCAGTATTTT
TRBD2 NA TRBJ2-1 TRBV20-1 CSARQPGLADYNEQFF TGCAGTGCTAGGCAACCGGGACTAGCGGATTACAATGAGCAGTTCTTC
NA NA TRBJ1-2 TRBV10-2 CASRRTAGDGYTF TGCGCCAGCAGACGGACAGCGGGGGATGGCTACACCTTC
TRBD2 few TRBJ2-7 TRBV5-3 CASSTTSGSRHEQYF TGTGCCAGCAGCACGACTAGCGGGAGTCGGCACGAGCAGTACTTC
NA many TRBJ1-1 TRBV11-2 CASSLEIINTEAFF TGTGCCAGCAGCTTAGAGATAATAAACACTGAAGCTTTCTTT
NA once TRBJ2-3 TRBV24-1 CATSDSRAGLDTQYF TGTGCCACCAGTGATTCACGTGCAGGGTTGGATACGCAGTATTTT
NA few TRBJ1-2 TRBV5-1 CASTGTTYGYTF TGCGCCAGCACCGGGACAACCTATGGCTACACCTTC
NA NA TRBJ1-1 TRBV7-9 CASILGQINTEAFF TGTGCCAGCATCTTAGGACAGATTAACACTGAAGCTTTCTTT
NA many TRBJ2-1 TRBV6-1 CASRVGHEQFF TGTGCCAGCAGGGTAGGACATGAGCAGTTCTTC
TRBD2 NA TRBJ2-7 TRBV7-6 CASSFVGGVTSGEQYF TGTGCCAGCAGCTTCGTCGGGGGGGTTACCTCTGGCGAGCAGTACTTC
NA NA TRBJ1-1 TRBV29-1 CSVDRLLNTEAFF TGCAGCGTTGACCGCCTTTTGAACACTGAAGCTTTCTTT
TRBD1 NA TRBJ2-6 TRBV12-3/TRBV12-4 CASSNRGVAANDLTF TGTGCCAGCAGCAACAGGGGGGTCGCGGCCAACGACCTGACTTTC
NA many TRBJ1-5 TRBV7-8 CASSSNRAGQPQHF TGTGCCAGCAGCTCCAACAGGGCAGGTCAGCCCCAGCATTTT
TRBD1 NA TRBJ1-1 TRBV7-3 CASSAGTGWGTEAFF TGTGCCAGCAGCGCCGGGACAGGGTGGGGCACTGAAGCTTTCTTT
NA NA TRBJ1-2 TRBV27 CASSSSPRKFDYGYTF TGTGCCAGCAGTTCCTCTCCCAGGAAGTTCGACTATGGCTACACCTTC
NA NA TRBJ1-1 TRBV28 CASNGGTAFF TGTGCCAGCAATGGAGGTACTGCTTTCTTT
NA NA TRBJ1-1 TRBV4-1 CASSLSGGGNTEAFF TGCGCCAGCAGCCTCTCCGGGGGGGGCAATACTGAAGCTTTCTTT
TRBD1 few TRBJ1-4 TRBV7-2 CASSAGGETNEKLFF TGTGCCAGCAGCGCAGGGGGCGAGACTAATGAAAAACTGTTTTTT
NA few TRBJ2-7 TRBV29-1 CSVDGQSSYEQYF TGTAGCGTTGACGGGCAGTCCTCCTACGAGCAGTACTTC
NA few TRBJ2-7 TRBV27 CASSFGARDPPYEQYF TGTGCCAGCAGTTTTGGGGCGAGGGACCCTCCCTACGAGCAGTACTTC
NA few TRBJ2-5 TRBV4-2 CASSQEGQYQETQYF TGTGCCAGCAGCCAGGAAGGACAGTACCAAGAGACCCAGTACTTC
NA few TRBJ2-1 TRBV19 CASSMTPVEQFF TGTGCCAGTAGTATGACTCCGGTCGAGCAGTTCTTC
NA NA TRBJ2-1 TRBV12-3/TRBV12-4 CASSPLSSYNEQFF TGTGCCAGCAGTCCCCTGAGCTCCTACAATGAGCAGTTCTTC
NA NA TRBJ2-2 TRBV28 CASTPGGELFF TGTGCCAGCACCCCAGGCGGGGAGCTGTTTTTT
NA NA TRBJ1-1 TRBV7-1 CASTLRGGWTKDFF TGTGCCAGCACCCTCCGGGGGGGATGGACTAAAGATTTCTTT
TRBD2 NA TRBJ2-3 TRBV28 CASSLQREFADTQYF TGTGCCAGCAGTTTGCAGCGGGAGTTCGCAGATACGCAGTATTTT
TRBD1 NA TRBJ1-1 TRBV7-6 CASSGRDREDVRDFF TGTGCCAGCAGCGGCCGGGACAGGGAAGACGTTAGAGATTTCTTT
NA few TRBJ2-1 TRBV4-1 CASSSGNNEQFF TGCGCCAGCAGCTCAGGGAACAATGAGCAGTTCTTC
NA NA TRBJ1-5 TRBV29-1 CSVEDGTGNQPQHF TGCAGCGTTGAAGATGGGACGGGAAATCAGCCCCAGCATTTT